Listed below are T cell receptor beta chains from one sample, sequenced in a study of STAT5B mutations in CD4+ large granular lymphocyte leukemia. TCRdb's copy holds only in-frame clones and misses some; the assay was immunoSEQ multiplex PCR. The sample has about 34,000 clones, approximately 89% seen once; the top ten hold more than 0.75%. The sequenced sample was CD4+ T cells from blood buffy coats. The receptors stem from a human donor in good health. Each CDR3 is given without its conserved first and last residue.

CDR3 protein	V gene	J gene
ASSQPDTGYTEAF	TRBV4-3	TRBJ1-1
ASSIGTRGYNEQF	TRBV9	TRBJ2-1
ASSYQGYEQY	TRBV7-6	TRBJ2-7
ASSLVAPVSSYNEQF	TRBV5-1	TRBJ2-1
ASSYDFRVKNYGYT	TRBV6-5	TRBJ1-2
ASSTYIGLGRGSYGYT	TRBV19	TRBJ1-2
ASSWAGQGDQPQH	TRBV7-2	TRBJ1-5
ASSLNWRGGVNEQF	TRBV27	TRBJ2-1
ASSRDGGSGANVLT	TRBV5-4	TRBJ2-6
SVGQAPGQPQH	TRBV29-1	TRBJ1-5
ASSQAGGEREKLF	TRBV4-2	TRBJ1-4
AISPFLAGVTDTQY	TRBV10-3	TRBJ2-3
ASSSADSSYEQY	TRBV19	TRBJ2-7
ASTVDRSTDTQY	TRBV6-5	TRBJ2-3
ASSAYRGDGSPLH	TRBV18	TRBJ1-6
ASSFVTRRETQY	TRBV7-2	TRBJ2-5